This T cell receptor (beta chain) was recorded in a study of T cell responses to AZD1222 COVID-19 vaccine. Study-level findings and limits: Of the AZD1222 recipients, only five to seven were seropositive at baseline. The donor group comprised mostly white British people and more females; the analysis possibly underestimated clonal diversity. The study found vaccine-associated CD4 TCRs spanning spike, dominant at 160-218 and 743-854.

The V and J ends lost 3 bases and 9 bases, in that order; junction bases with no gene match: 7. Germline lookup yields CDR1 MNHEY and CDR2 SVGAGI. The CDR3 covers 13 residues. Details on this clone: Its antigen is as yet unknown.

Produced via immunoSEQ multiplex PCR; TCRdb's table is partial and in-frame only. The data contain about 45,000 clones, roughly 90% of them singletons. The rearrangement joins TRBV6-5 to TRBJ1-1; TRBD1 agrees at 7 bases. This TCR was sampled from an adult who received the AZD1222 COVID-19 vaccine. Sequenced here: peripheral blood, sampled 28 days after the second AZD1222 dose. Here the CDR3 DNA reads TGTGCCAGCAGTTATGTAAGGACAGGACAAGCTTTCTTT. It is translated as CASSYVRTGQAFF.